This TCR beta chain was recovered during a study of tumor-infiltrating lymphocytes in primary liver carcinoma. Blood RNA originated from unsorted whole blood, with germline DNA additionally extracted. The template, around 540 ng total RNA, yielded TCR beta cDNA made with a constant-region primer. Amplification in three nested multiplex PCR rounds with slightly modified ARM-PCR gave rise to TCR beta libraries. TCRdb used MiXCR to reprocess the multiplex PCR reads, holding one entry per CDR3 protein. The table shows 300,000 to 350,000 distinct CDR3 sequences, with about two thirds occurring only once. The sequenced sample consisted of peripheral blood. The origin of this receptor is a man in his forties with primary liver carcinoma and hepatitis B virus infection.

Here the CDR3 reads CANSLAGTGVLGDEQYF. The DNA for the CDR3 is TGCGCCAACTCTCTAGCGGGGACAGGGGTCTTAGGGGACGAGCAGTACTTC. The rearrangement links TRBV4-1 to TRBJ2-7, with a tentative D call TRBD1 (10 bases). CDR3 length equals 17 residues. The germline V gene has CDR1 MGHRA and CDR2 YSYEKL. V lost 10 bases and J 5 bases, leaving 30 bases between the germline ends.